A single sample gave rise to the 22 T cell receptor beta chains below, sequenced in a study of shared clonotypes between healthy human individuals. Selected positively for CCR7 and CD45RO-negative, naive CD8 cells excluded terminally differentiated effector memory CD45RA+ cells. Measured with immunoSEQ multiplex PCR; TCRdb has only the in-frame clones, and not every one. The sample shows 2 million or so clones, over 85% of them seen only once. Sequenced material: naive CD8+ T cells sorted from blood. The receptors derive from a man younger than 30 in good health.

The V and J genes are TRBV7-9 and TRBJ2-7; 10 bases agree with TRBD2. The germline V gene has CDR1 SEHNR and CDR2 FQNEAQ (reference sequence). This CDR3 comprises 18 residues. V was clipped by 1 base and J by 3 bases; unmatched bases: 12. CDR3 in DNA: TGTGCCAGCAGCTTAGTCGTTATGCCCCTAGCGGGAGTCTACGAGCAGTACTTC. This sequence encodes CASSLVVMPLAGVYEQYF.

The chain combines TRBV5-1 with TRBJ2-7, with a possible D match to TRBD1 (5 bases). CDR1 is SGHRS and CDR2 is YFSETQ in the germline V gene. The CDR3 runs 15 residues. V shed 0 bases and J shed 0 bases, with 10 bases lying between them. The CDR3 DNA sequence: TGCGCCAGCAGCTTGGCCAGGGTGACCTCCTACGAGCAGTACTTC. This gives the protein CASSLARVTSYEQYF.

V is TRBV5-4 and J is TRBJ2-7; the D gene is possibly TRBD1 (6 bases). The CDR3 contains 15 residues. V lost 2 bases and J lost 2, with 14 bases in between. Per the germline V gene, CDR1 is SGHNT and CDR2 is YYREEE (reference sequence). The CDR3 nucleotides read TGTGCCAGCAGCTTTGAAAGGGACACCCCCTACGAGCAGTACTTC. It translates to CASSFERDTPYEQYF.

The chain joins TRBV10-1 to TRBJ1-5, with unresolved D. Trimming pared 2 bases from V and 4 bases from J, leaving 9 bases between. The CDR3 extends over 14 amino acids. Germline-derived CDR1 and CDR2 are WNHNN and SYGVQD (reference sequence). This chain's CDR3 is CASSEGVGNQPQHF. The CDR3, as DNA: TGCGCCAGCAGTGAGGGGGTCGGGAATCAGCCCCAGCATTTT.

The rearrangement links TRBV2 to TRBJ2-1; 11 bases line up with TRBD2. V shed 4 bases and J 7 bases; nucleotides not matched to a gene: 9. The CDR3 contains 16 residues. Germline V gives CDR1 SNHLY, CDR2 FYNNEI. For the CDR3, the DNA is TGTGCCAGCAGTGGGTTACTAGCGGGAGATGAAAATGAGCAGTTCTTC. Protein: CASSGLLAGDENEQFF. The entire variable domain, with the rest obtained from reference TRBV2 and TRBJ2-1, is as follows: EPEVTQTPSHQVTQMGQEVILRCVPISNHLYFYWYRQILGQKVEFLVSFYNNEISEKSEIFDDQFSVERPDGSNFTLKIRSTKLEDSAMYFCASSGLLAGDENEQFFGPGTRLTVL.

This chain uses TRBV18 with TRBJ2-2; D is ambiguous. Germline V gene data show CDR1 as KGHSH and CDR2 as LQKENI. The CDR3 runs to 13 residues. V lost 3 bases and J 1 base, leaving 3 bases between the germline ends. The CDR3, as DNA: TGTGCCAGCTCACCTGAGAACACCGGGGAGCTGTTTTTT. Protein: CASSPENTGELFF.

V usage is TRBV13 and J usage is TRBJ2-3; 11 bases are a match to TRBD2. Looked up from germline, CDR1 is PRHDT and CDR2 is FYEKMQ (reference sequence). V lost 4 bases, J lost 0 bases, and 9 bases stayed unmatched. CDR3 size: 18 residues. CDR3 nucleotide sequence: TGTGCCAGCAGCTCACCCGGGACTAGCGGTGCTAGCACAGATACGCAGTATTTT. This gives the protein CASSSPGTSGASTDTQYF.

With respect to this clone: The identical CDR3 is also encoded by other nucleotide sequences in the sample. DNA of the CDR3: TGTGCCAGCAGCTTCCCAGGACAGGGAAACTATGGCTACACCTTC. This sequence encodes CASSFPGQGNYGYTF. The chain uses TRBV7-9 and TRBJ1-2, with 8 nucleotides matching TRBD1. Unmatched junction bases numbered 5, after V lost 3 bases and J lost 2 bases. Germline V gene lookup returns CDR1 SEHNR and CDR2 FQNEAQ (reference sequence). This CDR3 comprises 15 residues.

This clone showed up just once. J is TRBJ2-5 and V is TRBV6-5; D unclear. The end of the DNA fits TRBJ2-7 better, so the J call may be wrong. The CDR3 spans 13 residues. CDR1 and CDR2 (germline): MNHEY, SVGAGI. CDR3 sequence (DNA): TGTGCCAGCAGTCCCGGGTCTGACTACGAGCAGTACTTC. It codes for CASSPGSDYEQYF.

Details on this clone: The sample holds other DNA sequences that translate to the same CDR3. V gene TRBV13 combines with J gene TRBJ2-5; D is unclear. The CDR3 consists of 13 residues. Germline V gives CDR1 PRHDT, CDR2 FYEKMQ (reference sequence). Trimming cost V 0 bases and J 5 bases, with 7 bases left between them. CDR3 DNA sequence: TGTGCCAGCAGCTTAGGACCGGAGGAGACCCAGTACTTC. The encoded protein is CASSLGPEETQYF.

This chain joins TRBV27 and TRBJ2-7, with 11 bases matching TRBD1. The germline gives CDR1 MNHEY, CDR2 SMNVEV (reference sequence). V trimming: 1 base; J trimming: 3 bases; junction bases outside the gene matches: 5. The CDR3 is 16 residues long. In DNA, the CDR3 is TGTGCCAGCAGTTTATTAGGGACAGGGGGTTTCTACGAGCAGTACTTC. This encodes CASSLLGTGGFYEQYF.

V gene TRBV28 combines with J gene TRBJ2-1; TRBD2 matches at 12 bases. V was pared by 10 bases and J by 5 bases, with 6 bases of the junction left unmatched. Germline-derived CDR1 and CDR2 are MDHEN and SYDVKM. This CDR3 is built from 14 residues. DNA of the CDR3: TGTGCCACCAAACTAGCGGGAGGAAACAATGAGCAGTTCTTC. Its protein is CATKLAGGNNEQFF.

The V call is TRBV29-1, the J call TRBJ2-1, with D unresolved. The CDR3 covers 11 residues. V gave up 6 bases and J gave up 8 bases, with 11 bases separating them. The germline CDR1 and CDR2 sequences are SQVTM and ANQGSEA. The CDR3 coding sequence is TGCAGCGTCCGAGGTCCCGATGAGCAGTTCTTC. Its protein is CSVRGPDEQFF.

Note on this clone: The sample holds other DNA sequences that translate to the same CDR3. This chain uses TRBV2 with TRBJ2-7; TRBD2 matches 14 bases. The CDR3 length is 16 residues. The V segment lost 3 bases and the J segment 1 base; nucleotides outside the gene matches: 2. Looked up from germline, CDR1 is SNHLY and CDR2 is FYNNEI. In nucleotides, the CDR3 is TGTGCCAGCAGTGAGGGACTAGCGGGGGTTTCCTACGAGCAGTACTTC. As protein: CASSEGLAGVSYEQYF.

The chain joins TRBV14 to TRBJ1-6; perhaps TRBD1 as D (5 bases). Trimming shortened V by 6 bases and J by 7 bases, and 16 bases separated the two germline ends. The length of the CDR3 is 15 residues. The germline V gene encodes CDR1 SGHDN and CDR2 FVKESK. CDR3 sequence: CASSPRREENSPLHF. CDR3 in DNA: TGTGCCAGCAGTCCACGCAGGGAGGAAAATTCACCCCTCCACTTT. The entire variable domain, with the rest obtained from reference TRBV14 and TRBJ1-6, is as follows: EAGVTQFPSHSVIEKGQTVTLRCDPISGHDNLYWYRRVMGKEIKFLLHFVKESKQDESGMPNNRFLAERTGGTYSTLKVQPAELEDSGVYFCASSPRREENSPLHFGNGTRLTVT.

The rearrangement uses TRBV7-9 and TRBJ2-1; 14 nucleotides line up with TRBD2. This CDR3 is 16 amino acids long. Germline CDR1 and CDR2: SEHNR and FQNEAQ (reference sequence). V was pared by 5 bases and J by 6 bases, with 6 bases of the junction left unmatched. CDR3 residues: CASSTLGLAGANEQFF. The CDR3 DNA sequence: TGTGCCAGCAGCACACTGGGACTAGCGGGGGCCAATGAGCAGTTCTTC. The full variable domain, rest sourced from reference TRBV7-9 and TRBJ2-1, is DTGVSQNPRHKITKRGQNVTFRCDPISEHNRLYWYRQTLGQGPEFLTYFQNEAQLEKSRLLSDRFSAERPKGSFSTLEIQRTEQGDSAMYLCASSTLGLAGANEQFFGPGTRLTVL.

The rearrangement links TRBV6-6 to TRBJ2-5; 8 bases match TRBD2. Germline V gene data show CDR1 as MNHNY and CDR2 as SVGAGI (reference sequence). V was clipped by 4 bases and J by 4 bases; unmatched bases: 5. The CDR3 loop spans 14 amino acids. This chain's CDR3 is CASSSAGVRETQYF. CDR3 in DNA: TGTGCCAGCAGTTCAGCGGGAGTTAGAGAGACCCAGTACTTC.

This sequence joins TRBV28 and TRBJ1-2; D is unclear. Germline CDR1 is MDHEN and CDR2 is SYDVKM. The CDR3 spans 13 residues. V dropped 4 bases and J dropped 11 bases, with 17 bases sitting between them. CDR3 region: CASSSAVLWRYTF. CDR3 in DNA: TGTGCCAGCAGTTCGGCAGTCCTATGGAGGTACACCTTC.

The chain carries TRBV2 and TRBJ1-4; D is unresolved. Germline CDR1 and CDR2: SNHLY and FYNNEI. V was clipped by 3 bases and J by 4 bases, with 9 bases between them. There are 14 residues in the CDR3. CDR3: CASSDLANNEKLFF. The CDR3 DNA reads TGTGCCAGCAGTGATCTGGCAAATAATGAAAAACTGTTTTTT.

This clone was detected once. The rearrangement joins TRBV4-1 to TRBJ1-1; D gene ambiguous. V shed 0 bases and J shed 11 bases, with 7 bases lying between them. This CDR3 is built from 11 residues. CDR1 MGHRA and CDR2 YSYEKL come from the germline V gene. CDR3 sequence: CASSQDMRAFF. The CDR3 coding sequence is TGCGCCAGCAGCCAAGATATGCGCGCTTTCTTT.

The CDR3 reads CASSQEGWVNQPQHF. The CDR3, as DNA: TGCGCCAGCAGCCAAGAGGGGTGGGTCAATCAGCCCCAGCATTTT. The chain is built from TRBV4-1 and TRBJ1-5; no clear D gene. The CDR3 extends over 15 amino acids. V shed 0 bases and J shed 3 bases, with 9 bases lying between them. Germline V gene lookup returns CDR1 MGHRA and CDR2 YSYEKL.

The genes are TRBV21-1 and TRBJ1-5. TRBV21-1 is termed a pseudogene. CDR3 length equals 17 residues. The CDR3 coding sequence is TGTGCCAGCAGCAAAGCGCTTTTGGGGTTTGAGTATCAGCCCCAGCATTTT. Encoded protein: CASSKALLGFEYQPQHF.